This TCR beta chain was found in a study of OX40 agonist ivuxolimab in advanced cancers. The CDR3 is 12 residues long. Germline-derived CDR1 and CDR2 are LNHDA and SQIVND (reference sequence). V was cut by 4 bases and J by 6 bases, with 6 bases left in between. TCRdb's table, derived via immunoSEQ multiplex PCR, lists solely in-frame clones and lacks some. The repertoire includes tens of thousands of clones, about four fifths of them detected once, and 0.95% to 1.5% sits in the top ten. The clonotype comes from an adult with an advanced solid tumor such as melanoma, head and neck, liver or kidney cancer. The source was CD4+ or CD8+ T cells sorted from blood, collected in a trial of the OX40 agonist ivuxolimab. The chain joins TRBV19 to TRBJ2-2; D might be TRBD1 (5 bases). The chain's CDR3 is CASSKGAGELFF. DNA of the CDR3: TGTGCCAGTAGTAAAGGGGCCGGGGAGCTGTTTTTT.